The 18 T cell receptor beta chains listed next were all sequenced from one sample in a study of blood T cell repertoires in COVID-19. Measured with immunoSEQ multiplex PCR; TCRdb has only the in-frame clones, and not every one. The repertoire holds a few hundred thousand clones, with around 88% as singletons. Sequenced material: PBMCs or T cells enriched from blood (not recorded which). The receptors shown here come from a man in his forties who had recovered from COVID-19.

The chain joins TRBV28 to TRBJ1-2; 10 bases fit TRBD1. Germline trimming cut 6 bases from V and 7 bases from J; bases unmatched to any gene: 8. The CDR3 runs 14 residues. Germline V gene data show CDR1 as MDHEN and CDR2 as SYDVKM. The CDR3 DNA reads TGTGCCAGCAGACGACAGGGGGCGTCAGTTGGCTACACCTTC. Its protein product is CASRRQGASVGYTF.

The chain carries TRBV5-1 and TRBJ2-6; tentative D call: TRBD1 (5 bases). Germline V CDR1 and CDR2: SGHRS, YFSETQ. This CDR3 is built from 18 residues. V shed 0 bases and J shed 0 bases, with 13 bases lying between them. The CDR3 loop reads CASSLEGLRSSGANVLTF. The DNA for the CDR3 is TGCGCCAGCAGCTTGGAGGGGTTGAGGAGCTCTGGGGCCAACGTCCTGACTTTC.

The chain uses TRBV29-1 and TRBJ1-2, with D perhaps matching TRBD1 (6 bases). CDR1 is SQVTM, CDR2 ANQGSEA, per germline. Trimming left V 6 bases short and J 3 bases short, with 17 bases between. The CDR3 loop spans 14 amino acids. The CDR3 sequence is CSVPGQGPHYGYTF. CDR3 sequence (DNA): TGCAGCGTACCTGGGCAGGGGCCCCACTATGGCTACACCTTC.

In DNA, the CDR3 is TGTGCCAGCAGCCAAGCGACGGACGGGACTAGCACAGATACGCAGTATTTT. This codes for CASSQATDGTSTDTQYF. The chain recombines TRBV4-2 with TRBJ2-3, with D possibly matching TRBD2 (6 bases). This CDR3 region has 17 residues. V lost 1 base, J lost 0 bases, and 14 bases lay in between. Per germline, CDR1 LGHNA and CDR2 YNFKEQ.

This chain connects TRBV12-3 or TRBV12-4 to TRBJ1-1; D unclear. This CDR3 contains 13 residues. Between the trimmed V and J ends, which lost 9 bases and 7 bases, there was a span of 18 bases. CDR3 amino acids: CASRLGGSGEAFF. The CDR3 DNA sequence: TGTGCCAGTCGCCTGGGAGGGTCGGGTGAAGCTTTCTTT.

The CDR3 DNA reads TGTGCCAGCTCACCAGGGGAGGGCTACAGGGTGCACAATGAGCAGTTCTTC. Residues: CASSPGEGYRVHNEQFF. The chain has TRBV18 and TRBJ2-1; tentative D call: TRBD2 (7 bases). Trimming pared 2 bases from V and 5 bases from J, leaving 19 bases between. The germline V gene encodes CDR1 KGHSH and CDR2 LQKENI. There are 17 residues in the CDR3.

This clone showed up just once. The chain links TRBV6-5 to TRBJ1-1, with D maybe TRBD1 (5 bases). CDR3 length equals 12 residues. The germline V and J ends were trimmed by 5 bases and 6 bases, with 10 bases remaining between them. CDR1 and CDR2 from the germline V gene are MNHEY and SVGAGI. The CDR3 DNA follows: TGTGCCAGCAGTCGGTGGGGCTCTGAAGCTTTCTTT. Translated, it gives CASSRWGSEAFF.

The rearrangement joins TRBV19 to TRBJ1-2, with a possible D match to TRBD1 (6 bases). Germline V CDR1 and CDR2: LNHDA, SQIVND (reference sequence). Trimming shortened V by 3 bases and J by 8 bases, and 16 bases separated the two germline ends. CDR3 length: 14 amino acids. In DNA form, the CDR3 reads TGTGCCAGTAGTATCTCTGCGGGGGCACCCGGCTACACCTTC. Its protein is CASSISAGAPGYTF.

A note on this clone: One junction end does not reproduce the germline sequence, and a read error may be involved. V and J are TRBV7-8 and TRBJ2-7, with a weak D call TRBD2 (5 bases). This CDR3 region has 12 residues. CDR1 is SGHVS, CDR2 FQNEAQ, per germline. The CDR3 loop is CASSPRILANDF. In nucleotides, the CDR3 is TGTGCCAGCAGCCCTCGAATTCTAGCAAACGACTTC.

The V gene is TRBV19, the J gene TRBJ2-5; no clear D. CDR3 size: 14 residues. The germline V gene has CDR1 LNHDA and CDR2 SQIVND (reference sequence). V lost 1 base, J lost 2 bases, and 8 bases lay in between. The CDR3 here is CASSIGTFQETQYF. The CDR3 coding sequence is TGTGCCAGTAGTATAGGCACATTTCAAGAGACCCAGTACTTC. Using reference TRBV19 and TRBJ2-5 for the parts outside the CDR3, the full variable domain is DGGITQSPKYLFRKEGQNVTLSCEQNLNHDAMYWYRQDPGQGLRLIYYSQIVNDFQKGDIAEGYSVSREKKESFPLTVTSAQKNPTAFYLCASSIGTFQETQYFGPGTRLLVL.

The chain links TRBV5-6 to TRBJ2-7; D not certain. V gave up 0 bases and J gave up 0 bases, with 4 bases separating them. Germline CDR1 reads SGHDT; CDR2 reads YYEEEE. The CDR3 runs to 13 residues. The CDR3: CASSLGSSYEQYF. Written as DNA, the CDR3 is TGTGCCAGCAGCTTGGGGAGCTCCTACGAGCAGTACTTC.

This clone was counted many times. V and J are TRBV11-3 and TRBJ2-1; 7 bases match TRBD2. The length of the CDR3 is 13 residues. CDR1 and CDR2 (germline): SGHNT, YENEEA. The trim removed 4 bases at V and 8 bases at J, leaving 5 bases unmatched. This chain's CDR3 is CASSWGGTDEQFF. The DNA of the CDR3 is TGTGCCAGCAGCTGGGGGGGTACAGATGAGCAGTTCTTC.

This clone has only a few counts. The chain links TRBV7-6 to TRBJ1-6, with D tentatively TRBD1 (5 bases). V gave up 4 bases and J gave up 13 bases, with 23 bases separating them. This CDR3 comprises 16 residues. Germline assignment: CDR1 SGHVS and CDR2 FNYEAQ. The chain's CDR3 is CASSSAPKRQSQPLHF. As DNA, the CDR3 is TGTGCCAGCAGCTCCGCTCCCAAGAGACAGTCACAGCCCCTCCACTTT.

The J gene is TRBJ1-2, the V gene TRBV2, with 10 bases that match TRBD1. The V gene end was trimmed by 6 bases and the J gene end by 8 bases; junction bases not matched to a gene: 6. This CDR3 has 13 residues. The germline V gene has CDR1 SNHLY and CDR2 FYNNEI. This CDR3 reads CASRGDRGPGYTF. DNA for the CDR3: TGTGCCAGCAGGGGAGACAGGGGGCCAGGCTACACCTTC.

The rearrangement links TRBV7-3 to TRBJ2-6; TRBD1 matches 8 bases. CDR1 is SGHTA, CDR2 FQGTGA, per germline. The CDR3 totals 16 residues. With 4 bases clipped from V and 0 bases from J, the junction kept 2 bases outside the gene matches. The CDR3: CASSSGTGSGANVLTF. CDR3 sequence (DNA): TGTGCCAGCAGCTCCGGGACAGGCTCTGGGGCCAACGTCCTGACTTTC.

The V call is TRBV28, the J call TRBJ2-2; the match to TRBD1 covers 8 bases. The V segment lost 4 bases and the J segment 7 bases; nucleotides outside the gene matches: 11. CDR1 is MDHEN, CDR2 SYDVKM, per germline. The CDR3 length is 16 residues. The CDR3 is CASSSWTGLYGGELFF. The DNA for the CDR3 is TGTGCCAGCAGTTCGTGGACAGGGTTGTATGGCGGGGAGCTGTTTTTT.

In DNA form, the CDR3 reads TGTGCCAGCTCGCCATTCCGGGCGGGGGGCCTGGGATACGAGCAGTACTTC. It encodes CASSPFRAGGLGYEQYF. This chain links TRBV18 with TRBJ2-7; 8 bases align to TRBD2. The V and J ends lost 6 bases and 4 bases, in that order; junction bases with no gene match: 17. The CDR3 sequence is 17 residues long. Germline-derived CDR1 and CDR2 are KGHSH and LQKENI.

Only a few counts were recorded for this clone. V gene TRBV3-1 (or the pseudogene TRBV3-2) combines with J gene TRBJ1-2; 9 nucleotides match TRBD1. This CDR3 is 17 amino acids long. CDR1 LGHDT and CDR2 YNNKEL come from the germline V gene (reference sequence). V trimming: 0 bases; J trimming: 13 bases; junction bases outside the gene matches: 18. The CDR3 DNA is TGTGCCAGCAGCCAAGAGCGTCGGTCGGGACAGGGAATCGTTGTCACCTTC. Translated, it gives CASSQERRSGQGIVVTF.